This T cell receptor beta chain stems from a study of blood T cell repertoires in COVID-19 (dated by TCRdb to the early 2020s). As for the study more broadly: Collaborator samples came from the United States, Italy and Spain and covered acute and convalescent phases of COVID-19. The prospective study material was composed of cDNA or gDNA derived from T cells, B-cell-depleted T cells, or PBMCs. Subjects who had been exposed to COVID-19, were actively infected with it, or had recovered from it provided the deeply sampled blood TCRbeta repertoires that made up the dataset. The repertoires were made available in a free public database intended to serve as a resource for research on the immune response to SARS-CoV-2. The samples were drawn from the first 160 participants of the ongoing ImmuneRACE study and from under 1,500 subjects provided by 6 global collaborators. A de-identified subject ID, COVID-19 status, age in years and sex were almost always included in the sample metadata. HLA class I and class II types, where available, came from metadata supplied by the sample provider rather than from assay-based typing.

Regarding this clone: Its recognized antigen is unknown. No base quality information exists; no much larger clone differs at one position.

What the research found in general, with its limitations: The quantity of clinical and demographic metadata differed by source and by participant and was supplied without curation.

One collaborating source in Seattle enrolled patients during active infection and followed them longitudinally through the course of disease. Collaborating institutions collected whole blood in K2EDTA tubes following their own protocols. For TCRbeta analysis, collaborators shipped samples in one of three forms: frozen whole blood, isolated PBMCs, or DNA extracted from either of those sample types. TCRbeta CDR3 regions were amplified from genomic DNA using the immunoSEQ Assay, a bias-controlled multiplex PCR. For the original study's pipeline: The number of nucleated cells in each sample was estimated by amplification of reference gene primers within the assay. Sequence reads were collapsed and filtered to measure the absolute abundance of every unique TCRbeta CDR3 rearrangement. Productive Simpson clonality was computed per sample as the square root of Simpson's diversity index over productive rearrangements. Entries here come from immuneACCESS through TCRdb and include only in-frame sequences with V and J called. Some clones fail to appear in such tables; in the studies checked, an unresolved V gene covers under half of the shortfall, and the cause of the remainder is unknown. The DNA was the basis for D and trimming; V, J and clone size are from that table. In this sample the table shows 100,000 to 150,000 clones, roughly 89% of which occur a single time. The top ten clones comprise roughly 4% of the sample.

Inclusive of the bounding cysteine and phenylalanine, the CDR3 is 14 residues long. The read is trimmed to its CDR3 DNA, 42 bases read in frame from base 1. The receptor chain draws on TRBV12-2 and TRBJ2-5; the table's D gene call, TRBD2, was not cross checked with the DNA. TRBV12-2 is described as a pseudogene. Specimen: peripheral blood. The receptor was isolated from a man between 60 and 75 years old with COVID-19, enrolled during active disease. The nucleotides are TGTGCAAGTCGCCCTTGCGTGTCGCCAGAGACCCAGTACTTC. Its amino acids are CASRPCVSPETQYF.